This T cell receptor (beta chain) is drawn from a study of cytomegalovirus exposure and HLA in healthy donors. From the 120-subject validation cohort, which was separate from the approximately 720-subject first cohort, the donors were drawn. TCRdb's table, derived via immunoSEQ multiplex PCR, lists solely in-frame clones and lacks some. The sample lists around 50,000 clones, 94% seen once, with about 8% in the top ten. Germline V gene lookup returns CDR1 MDHEN and CDR2 SYDVKM. The length of the CDR3 is 13 residues. Trimming cost V 5 bases and J 6 bases, with 13 bases left between them. The rearrangement links TRBV28 to TRBJ1-1; no firm D call. The TCR comes from a woman aged 18-29 years in good health and CMV-seropositive. What was sequenced was PBMCs. CDR3 nucleotides: TGTGCCAGCAGTGACTTAGGAGTTGCTGAAGCTTTCTTT. It is translated as CASSDLGVAEAFF. Complete variable domain (other parts from reference TRBV28 and TRBJ1-1): DVKVTQSSRYLVKRTGEKVFLECVQDMDHENMFWYRQDPGLGLRLIYFSYDVKMKEKGDIPEGYSVSREKKERFSLILESASTNQTSMYLCASSDLGVAEAFFGQGTRLTVV.